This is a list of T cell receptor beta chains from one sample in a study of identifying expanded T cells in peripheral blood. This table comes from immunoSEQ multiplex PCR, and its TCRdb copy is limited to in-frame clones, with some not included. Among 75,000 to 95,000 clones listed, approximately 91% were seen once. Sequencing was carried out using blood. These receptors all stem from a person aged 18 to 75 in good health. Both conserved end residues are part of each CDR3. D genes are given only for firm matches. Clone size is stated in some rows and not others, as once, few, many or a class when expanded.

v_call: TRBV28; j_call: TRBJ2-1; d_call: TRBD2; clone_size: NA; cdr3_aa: CASSSSGSISYNEQFF; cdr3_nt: TGTGCCAGCAGTAGTAGCGGGAGTATCTCCTACAATGAGCAGTTCTTC
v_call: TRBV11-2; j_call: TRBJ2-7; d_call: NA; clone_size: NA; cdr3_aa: CASSLEYGSSYEQYF; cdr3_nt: TGTGCCAGCAGCTTAGAATACGGGAGCTCCTACGAGCAGTACTTC
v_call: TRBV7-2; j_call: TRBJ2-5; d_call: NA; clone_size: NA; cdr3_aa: CASSDQGGETQYF; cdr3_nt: TGTGCCAGCAGCGATCAGGGTGGGGAGACCCAGTACTTC
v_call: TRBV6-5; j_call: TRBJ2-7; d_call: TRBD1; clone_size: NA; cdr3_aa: CASSPGQGGYEQYF; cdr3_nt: TGTGCCAGCAGTCCGGGACAGGGGGGGTACGAGCAGTACTTC
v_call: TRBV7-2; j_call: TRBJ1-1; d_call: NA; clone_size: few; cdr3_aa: CASSLVRRQGATEAFF; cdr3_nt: TGTGCCAGCAGCTTAGTTCGTCGTCAGGGCGCCACTGAAGCTTTCTTT
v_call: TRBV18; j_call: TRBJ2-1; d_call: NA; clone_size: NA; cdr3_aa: CASSPPGLGIEQFF; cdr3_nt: TGTGCCAGCTCACCACCGGGGCTCGGCATTGAGCAGTTCTTC
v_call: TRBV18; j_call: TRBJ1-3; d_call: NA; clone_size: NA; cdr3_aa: CASSPARENTIYF; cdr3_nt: TGTGCCAGCTCACCGGCCCGGGAAAACACCATATATTTT
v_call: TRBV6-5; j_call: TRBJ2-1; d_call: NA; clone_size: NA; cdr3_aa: CASSSDPYNEQFF; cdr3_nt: TGTGCCAGCAGTTCGGACCCCTACAATGAGCAGTTCTTC
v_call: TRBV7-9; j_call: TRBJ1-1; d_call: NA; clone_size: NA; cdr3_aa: CASSLPGGTEAFF; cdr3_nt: TGTGCCAGCAGCTTACCGGGGGGCACTGAAGCTTTCTTT
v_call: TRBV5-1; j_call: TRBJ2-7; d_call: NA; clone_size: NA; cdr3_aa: CASSASGYEQYF; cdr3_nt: TGCGCCAGCAGCGCGTCCGGCTACGAGCAGTACTTC
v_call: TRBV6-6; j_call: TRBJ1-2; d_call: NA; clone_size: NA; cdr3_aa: CASTSGRGNYGYTF; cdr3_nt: TGTGCCAGCACCTCCGGGAGGGGGAACTATGGCTACACCTTC
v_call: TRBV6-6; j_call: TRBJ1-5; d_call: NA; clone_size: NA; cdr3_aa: CASSALGGQPQHF; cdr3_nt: TGTGCCAGCAGTGCGCTCGGGGGCCAGCCCCAGCATTTT
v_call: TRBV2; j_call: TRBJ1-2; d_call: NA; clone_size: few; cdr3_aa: CASRVVRWYTF; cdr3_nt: TGTGCCAGCAGGGTCGTACGTTGGTACACCTTC
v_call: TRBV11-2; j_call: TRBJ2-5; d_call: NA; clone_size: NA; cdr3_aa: CASSVGPFQETQYF; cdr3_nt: TGTGCCAGCAGCGTGGGGCCCTTCCAAGAGACCCAGTACTTC
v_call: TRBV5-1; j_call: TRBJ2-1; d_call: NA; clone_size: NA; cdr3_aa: CASSLVGGSSYNEQFF; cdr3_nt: TGCGCCAGCAGCTTGGTCGGGGGAAGCTCCTACAATGAGCAGTTCTTC
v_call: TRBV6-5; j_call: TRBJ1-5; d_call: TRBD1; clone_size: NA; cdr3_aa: CASTLDRALHQPQHF; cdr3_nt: TGTGCCAGCACACTGGACAGGGCCCTTCATCAGCCCCAGCATTTT
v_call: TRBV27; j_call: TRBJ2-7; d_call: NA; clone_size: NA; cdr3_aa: CASSFSRPYGEQYF; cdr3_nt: TGTGCCAGCAGTTTCAGTAGACCCTACGGCGAGCAGTACTTC
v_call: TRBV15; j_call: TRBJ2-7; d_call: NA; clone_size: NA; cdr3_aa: CATSASGFGQYF; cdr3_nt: TGTGCCACCAGTGCCAGCGGGTTCGGGCAGTACTTC
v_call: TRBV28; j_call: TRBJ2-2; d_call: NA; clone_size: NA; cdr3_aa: CASSLIRDGHTGELFF; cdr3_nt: TGTGCCAGCAGTTTAATCCGGGACGGACACACCGGGGAGCTGTTTTTT
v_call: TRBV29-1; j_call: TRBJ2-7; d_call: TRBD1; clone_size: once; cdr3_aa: CSVGTGGTLREQYF; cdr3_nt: TGCAGCGTTGGGACAGGGGGAACTCTACGAGAGCAGTACTTC
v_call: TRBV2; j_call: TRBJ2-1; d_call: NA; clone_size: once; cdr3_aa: CASIRRGTPTYNEQFF; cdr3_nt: TGTGCCAGCATCCGCCGTGGGACACCTACCTACAATGAGCAGTTCTTC
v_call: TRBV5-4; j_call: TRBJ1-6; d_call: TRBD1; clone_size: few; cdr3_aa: CASSQRQGGSYNSPLHF; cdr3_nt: TGTGCCAGCAGCCAAAGACAGGGCGGTTCATATAATTCACCCCTCCACTTT
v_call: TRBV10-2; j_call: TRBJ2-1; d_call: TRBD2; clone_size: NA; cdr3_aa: CASIGPGLAGGSSYNEQFF; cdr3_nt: TGCGCCAGCATAGGCCCCGGACTAGCGGGGGGGAGCTCCTACAATGAGCAGTTCTTC
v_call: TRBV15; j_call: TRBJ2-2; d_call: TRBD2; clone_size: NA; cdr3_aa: CATSSGGLAGGGELFF; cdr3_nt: TGTGCCACCAGCAGTGGAGGACTAGCGGGAGGAGGGGAGCTGTTTTTT
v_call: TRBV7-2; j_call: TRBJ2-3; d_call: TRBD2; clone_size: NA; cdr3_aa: CASSRIISGGPVKDTQYF; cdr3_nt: TGTGCCAGCAGCCGGATAATCTCGGGGGGGCCTGTGAAAGATACGCAGTATTTT
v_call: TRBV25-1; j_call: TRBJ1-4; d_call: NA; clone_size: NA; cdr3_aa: CASSGSGAANEKLFF; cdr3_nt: TGTGCCAGCAGTGGGTCGGGGGCGGCTAATGAAAAACTGTTTTTT
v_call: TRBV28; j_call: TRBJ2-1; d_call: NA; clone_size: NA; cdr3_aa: CASPPDSSVDLGYNEQFF; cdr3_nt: TGTGCCAGCCCCCCCGACAGCAGTGTCGACTTAGGTTACAATGAGCAGTTCTTC